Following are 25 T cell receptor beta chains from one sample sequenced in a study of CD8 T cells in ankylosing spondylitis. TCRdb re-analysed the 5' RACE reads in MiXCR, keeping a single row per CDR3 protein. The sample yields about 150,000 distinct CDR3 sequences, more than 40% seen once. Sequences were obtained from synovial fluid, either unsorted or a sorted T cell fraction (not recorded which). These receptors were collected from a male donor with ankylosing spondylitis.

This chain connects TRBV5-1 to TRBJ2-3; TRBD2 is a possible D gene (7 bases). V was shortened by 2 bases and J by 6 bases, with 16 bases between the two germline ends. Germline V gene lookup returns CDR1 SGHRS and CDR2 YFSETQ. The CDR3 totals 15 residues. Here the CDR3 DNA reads TGCGCCAGCAGCTTAGCCGGGGGGCCAGGGGATACGCAGTATTTT. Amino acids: CASSLAGGPGDTQYF. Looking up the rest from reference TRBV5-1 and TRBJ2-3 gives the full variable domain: KAGVTQTPRYLIKTRGQQVTLSCSPISGHRSVSWYQQTPGQGLQFLFEYFSETQRNKGNFPGRFSGRQFSNSRSEMNVSTLELGDSALYLCASSLAGGPGDTQYFGPGTRLTVL.

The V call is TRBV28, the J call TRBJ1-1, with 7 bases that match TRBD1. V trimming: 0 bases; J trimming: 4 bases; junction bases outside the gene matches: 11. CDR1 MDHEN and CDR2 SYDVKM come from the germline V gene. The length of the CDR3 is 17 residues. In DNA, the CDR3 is TGTGCCAGCAGTTTATGGTTAGGACATCGGACAGGCACTGAAGCTTTCTTT. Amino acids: CASSLWLGHRTGTEAFF.

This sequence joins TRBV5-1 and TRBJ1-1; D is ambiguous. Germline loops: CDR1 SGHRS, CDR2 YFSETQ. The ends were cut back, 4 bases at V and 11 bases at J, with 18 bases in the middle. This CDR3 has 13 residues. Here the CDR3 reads CASSRFPGPRAFF. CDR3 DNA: TGCGCCAGCAGCCGGTTTCCGGGCCCCAGGGCTTTCTTT.

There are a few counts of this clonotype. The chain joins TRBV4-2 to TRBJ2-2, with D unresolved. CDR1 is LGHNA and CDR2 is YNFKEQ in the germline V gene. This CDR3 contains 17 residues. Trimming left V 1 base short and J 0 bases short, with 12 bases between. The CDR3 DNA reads TGTGCCAGCAGCCAAGGTATCCCAGGTTCGAACACCGGGGAGCTGTTTTTT. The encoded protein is CASSQGIPGSNTGELFF.

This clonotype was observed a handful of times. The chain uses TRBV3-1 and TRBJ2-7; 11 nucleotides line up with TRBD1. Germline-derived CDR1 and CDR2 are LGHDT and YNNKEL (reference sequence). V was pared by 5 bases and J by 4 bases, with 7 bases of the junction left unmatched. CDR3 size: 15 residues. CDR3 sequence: CASSYWTGGLYEQYF. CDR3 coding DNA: TGTGCCAGCAGCTACTGGACAGGGGGCTTGTACGAGCAGTACTTC.

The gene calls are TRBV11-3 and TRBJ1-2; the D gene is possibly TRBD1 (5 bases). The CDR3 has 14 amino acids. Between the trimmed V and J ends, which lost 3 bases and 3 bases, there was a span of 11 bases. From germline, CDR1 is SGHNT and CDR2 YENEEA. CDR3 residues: CASSFEGTDYGYTF. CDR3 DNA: TGTGCCAGCAGCTTCGAGGGGACGGACTATGGCTACACCTTC.

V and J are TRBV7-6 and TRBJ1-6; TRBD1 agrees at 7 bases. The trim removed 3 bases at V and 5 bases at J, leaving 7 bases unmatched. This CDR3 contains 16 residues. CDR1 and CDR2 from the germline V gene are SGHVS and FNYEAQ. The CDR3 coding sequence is TGTGCCAGCAGCTTCTTGACAGGGTGGAATAATTCACCCCTCCACTTT. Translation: CASSFLTGWNNSPLHF.

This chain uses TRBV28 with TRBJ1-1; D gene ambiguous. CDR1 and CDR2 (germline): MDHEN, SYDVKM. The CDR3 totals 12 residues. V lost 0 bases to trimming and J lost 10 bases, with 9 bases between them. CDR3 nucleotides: TGTGCCAGCAGTTTATGCTGCAGAGGAGCTTTCTTT. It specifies CASSLCCRGAFF. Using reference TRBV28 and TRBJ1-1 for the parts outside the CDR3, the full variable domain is DVKVTQSSRYLVKRTGEKVFLECVQDMDHENMFWYRQDPGLGLRLIYFSYDVKMKEKGDIPEGYSVSREKKERFSLILESASTNQTSMYLCASSLCCRGAFFGQGTRLTVV.

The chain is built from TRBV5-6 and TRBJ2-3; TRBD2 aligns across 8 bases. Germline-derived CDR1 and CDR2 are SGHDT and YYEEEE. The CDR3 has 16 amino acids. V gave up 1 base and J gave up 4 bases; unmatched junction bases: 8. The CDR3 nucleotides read TGTGCCAGCAGCTTGTCGGGTAGCGGGGTTTCAGATACGCAGTATTTT. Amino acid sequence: CASSLSGSGVSDTQYF.

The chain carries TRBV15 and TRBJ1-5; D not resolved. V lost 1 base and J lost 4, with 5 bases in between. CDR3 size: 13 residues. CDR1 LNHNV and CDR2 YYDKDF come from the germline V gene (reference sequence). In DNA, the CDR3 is TGTGCCACCAGCAGAGTGGGGAATCAGCCCCAGCATTTT. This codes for CATSRVGNQPQHF.

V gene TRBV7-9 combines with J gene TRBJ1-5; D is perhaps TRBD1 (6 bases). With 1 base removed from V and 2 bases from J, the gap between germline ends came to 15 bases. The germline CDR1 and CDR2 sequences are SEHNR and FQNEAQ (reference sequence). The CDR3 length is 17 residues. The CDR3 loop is CASSLGTDPWGNQPQHF. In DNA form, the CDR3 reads TGTGCCAGCAGCTTAGGGACAGACCCGTGGGGCAATCAGCCCCAGCATTTT.

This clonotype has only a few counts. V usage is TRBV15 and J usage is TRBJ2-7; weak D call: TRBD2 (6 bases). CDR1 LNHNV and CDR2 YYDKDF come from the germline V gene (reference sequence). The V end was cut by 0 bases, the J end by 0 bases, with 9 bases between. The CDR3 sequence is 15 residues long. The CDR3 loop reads CATSRDRGSSYEQYF. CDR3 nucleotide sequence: TGTGCCACCAGCAGAGATCGGGGGAGCTCCTACGAGCAGTACTTC.

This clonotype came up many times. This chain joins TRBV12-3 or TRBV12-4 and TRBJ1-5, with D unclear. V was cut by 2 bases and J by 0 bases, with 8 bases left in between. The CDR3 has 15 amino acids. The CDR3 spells CASSLRGYSNQPQHF. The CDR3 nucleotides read TGTGCCAGCAGTTTACGGGGTTATAGCAATCAGCCCCAGCATTTT.

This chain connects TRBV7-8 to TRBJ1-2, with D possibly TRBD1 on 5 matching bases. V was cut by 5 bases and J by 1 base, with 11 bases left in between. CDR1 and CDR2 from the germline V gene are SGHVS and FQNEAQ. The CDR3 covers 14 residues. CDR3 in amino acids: CASSAWDLNYGYTF. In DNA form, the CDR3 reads TGTGCCAGCAGCGCCTGGGACCTTAACTATGGCTACACCTTC.

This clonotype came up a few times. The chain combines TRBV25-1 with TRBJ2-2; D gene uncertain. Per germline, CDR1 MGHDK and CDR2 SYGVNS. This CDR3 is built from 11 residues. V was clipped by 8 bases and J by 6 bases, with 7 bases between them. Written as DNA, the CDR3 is TGTGCCAGCGAGGTGGCCGGGGAGCTGTTTTTT. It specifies CASEVAGELFF.

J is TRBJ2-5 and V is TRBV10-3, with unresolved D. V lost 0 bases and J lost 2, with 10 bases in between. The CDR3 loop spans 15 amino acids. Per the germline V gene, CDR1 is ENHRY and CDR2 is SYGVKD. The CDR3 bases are TGTGCCATCAGTGAGTCGGTAGGGCAGCAAGAGACCCAGTACTTC. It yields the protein CAISESVGQQETQYF.

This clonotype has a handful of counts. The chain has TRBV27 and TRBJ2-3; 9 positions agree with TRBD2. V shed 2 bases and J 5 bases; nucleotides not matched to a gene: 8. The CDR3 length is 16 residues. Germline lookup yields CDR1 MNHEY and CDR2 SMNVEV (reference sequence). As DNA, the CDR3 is TGTGCCAGCAGTTTAGGCGGGGGGGCCCTGGGAGATACGCAGTATTTT. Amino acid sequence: CASSLGGGALGDTQYF.

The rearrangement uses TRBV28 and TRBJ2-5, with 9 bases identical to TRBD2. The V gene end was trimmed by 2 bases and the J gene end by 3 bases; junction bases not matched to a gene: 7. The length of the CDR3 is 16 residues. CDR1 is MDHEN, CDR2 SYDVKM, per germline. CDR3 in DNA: TGTGCCAGCAGTTTACGGCGCGGGAGGGCCGAAGAGACCCAGTACTTC. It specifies CASSLRRGRAEETQYF.

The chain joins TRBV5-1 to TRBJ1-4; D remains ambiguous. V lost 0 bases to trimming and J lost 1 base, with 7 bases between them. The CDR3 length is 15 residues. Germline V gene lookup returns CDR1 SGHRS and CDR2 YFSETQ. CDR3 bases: TGCGCCAGCAGCTTGGACGGAAGAACTAATGAAAAACTGTTTTTT. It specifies CASSLDGRTNEKLFF.

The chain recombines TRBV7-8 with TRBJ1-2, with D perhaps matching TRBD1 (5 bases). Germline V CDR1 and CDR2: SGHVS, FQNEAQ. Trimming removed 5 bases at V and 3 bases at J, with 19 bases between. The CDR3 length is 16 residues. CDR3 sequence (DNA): TGTGCCAGCAGCCTATTGCCGGGGCTCTTTCACTATGGCTACACCTTC. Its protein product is CASSLLPGLFHYGYTF.

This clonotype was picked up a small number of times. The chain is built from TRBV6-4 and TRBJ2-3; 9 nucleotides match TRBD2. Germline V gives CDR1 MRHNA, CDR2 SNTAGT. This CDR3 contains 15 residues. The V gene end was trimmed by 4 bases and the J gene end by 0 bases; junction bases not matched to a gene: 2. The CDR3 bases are TGTGCCAGCAGTGCGGCGGGGGGGAGCACAGATACGCAGTATTTT. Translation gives CASSAAGGSTDTQYF.

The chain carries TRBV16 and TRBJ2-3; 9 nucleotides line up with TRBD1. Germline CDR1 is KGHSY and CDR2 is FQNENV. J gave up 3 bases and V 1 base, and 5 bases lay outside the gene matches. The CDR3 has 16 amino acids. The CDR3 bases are TGTGCCAGCAGCCAATGGGACAGGGAATGGACAGATACGCAGTATTTT. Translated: CASSQWDREWTDTQYF.

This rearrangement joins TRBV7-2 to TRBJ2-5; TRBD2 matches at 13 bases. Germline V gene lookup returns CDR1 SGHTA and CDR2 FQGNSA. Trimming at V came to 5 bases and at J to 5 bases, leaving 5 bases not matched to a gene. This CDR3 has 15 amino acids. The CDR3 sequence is CASSMTSGGYETQYF. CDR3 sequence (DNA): TGTGCCAGCAGCATGACTAGCGGGGGGTATGAGACCCAGTACTTC.

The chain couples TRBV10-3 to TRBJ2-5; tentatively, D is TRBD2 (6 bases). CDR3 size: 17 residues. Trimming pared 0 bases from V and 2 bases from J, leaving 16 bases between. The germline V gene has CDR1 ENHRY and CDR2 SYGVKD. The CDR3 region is CAISESFLGLPQETQYF. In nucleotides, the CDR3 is TGTGCCATCAGTGAGTCGTTCTTGGGACTCCCACAAGAGACCCAGTACTTC.

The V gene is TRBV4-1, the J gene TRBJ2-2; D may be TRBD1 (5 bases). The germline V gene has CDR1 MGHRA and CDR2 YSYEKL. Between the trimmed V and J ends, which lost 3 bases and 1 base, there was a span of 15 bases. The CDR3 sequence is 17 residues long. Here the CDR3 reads CASSHAQTEMNTGELFF. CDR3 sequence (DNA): TGCGCCAGCAGCCACGCCCAGACAGAGATGAACACCGGGGAGCTGTTTTTT.